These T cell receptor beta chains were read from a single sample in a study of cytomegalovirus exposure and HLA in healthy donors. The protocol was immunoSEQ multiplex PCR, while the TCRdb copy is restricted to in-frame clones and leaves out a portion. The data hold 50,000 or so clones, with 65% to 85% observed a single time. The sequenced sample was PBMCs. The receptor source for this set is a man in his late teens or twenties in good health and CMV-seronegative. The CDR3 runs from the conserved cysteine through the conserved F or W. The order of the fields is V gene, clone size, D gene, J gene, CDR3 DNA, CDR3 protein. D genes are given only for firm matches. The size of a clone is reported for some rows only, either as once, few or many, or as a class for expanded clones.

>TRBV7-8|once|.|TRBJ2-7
TGTGCCAGCAGCCTCGGACAGCTCTCCTACGAGCAGTACTTC
CASSLGQLSYEQYF
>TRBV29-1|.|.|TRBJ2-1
TGCAGCGTTGAAGATCTAGCCGACGACTCCTACAATGAGCAGTTCTTC
CSVEDLADDSYNEQFF
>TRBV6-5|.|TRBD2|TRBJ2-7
TGTGCCAGCAGCCCCGGAGCGGGAGGGAGCTACGAGCAGTACTTC
CASSPGAGGSYEQYF
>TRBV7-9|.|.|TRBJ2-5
TGTGCCAGCAGCACCACCGGGAGTCAAGAGACCCAGTACTTC
CASSTTGSQETQYF
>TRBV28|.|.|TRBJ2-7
TGTGCCAGCAGTTTATCAGCGGTCTCCTACGAGCAGTACTTC
CASSLSAVSYEQYF
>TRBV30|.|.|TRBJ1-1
TGTGCCTGGAGAGTCCGCGGGGGGACTGCGAACACTGAAGCTTTCTTT
CAWRVRGGTANTEAFF
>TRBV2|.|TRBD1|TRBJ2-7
TGTGCCAGCAGACACGACAGGGGGCGGGAGCAGTACTTC
CASRHDRGREQYF
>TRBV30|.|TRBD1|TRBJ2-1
TGTGCCTGGAGTGCCAGGGGGAATGAGCAGTTCTTC
CAWSARGNEQFF
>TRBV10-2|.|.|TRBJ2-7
TGCGCCAGCAGTGAGACCGGGGTTGGGTACGAGCAGTACTTC
CASSETGVGYEQYF
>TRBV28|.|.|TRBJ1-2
TGTGCCAGCAGGGACTCCGGGGCTAACTATGGCTACACCTTC
CASRDSGANYGYTF
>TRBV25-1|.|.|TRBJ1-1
TGTGCCAGCAGAGAGGTGGATAGCACTGAAGCTTTCTTT
CASREVDSTEAFF
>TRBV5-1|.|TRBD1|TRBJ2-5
TGCGCCAGCAGCTTACAGGGGGACGGAGAGACCCAGTACTTC
CASSLQGDGETQYF
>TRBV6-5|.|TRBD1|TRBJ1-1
TGTGCCAGCAGTCGCCTGACAGGGACTGAAGCTTTCTTT
CASSRLTGTEAFF
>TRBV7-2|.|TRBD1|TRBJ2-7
TGTGCCAGCAGCCGAATAGGGACAGGGGCAAATCAGTACTTC
CASSRIGTGANQYF
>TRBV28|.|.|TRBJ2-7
TGTGCCAGCAGCGAAGGCCAGGGTGCCTACGAGCAGTACTTC
CASSEGQGAYEQYF
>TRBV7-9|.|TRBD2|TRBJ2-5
TGTGCCAGCAGCTTCCACGGGGGAGGGGAGACCCAGTACTTC
CASSFHGGGETQYF
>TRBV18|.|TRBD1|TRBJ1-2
TGTGCCAGCTCATTGGACAGGAACTATGGCTACACCTTC
CASSLDRNYGYTF
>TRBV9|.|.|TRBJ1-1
TGTGCCAGCAGCGTAGCTACAACAGAGAACACTGAAGCTTTCTTT
CASSVATTENTEAFF
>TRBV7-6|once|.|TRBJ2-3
TGTGCCAGCAGCTTTGACATGGGGAGCGGCACAGATACGCAGTATTTT
CASSFDMGSGTDTQYF
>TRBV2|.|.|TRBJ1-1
TGTGCCAGCAGGGAGTACACTGAAGCTTTCTTT
CASREYTEAFF
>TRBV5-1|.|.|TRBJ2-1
TGCGCCAGCAGCTTGGACTCGTTTGACAATGAGCAGTTCTTC
CASSLDSFDNEQFF
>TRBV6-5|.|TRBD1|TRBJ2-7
TGTGCCAGCAGTTACTCGAGTGGGACAGGGATCGCCGTGTACTTC
CASSYSSGTGIAVYF
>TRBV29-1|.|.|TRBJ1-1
TGCAGCGGTGCTGGGGGCGCGGACAACACTGAAGCTTTCTTT
CSGAGGADNTEAFF
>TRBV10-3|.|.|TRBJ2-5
TGTGCCATCTCAGGGGGGGAGACCCAGTACTTC
CAISGGETQYF
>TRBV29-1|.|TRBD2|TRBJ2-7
TGCAGCGTTGAAGGCGCGGGAGCGGTGAGGCAGTACTTC
CSVEGAGAVRQYF
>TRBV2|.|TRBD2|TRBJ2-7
TGTGCCAGCAGCGGGAATCCACTAGCGGGAGGCCGCAAGGACCTCTACGAGCAGTACTTC
CASSGNPLAGGRKDLYEQYF
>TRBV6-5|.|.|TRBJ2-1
TGTGCCAGCAGTTACGACACGGTGAATGAGCAGTTCTTC
CASSYDTVNEQFF
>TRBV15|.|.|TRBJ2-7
TGTGCCACCAGCAGCGTAACGGGACTCGACTACGAGCAGTACTTC
CATSSVTGLDYEQYF
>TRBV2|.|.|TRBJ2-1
TGTGCCAGCAGTGGCCGTTGGCAGACAATGGACAATGAGCAGTTCTTC
CASSGRWQTMDNEQFF
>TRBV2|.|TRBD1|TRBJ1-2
TGTGCCAGCAGTGAAGGACAGGGCGCCTATGGCTACACCTTC
CASSEGQGAYGYTF
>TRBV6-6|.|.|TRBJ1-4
TGTGCCAGCAGTTACTCGCAGGGTGTTGAAAAACTGTTTTTT
CASSYSQGVEKLFF
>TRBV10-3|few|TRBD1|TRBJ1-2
TGTGCCAAAGCCGGGACAGGGGAAGGCTATGGCTACACCTTC
CAKAGTGEGYGYTF
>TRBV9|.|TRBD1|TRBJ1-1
TGTGCCAGCAGCCAAACCGGGGGACAGGGGGGAAACACTGAAGCTTTCTTT
CASSQTGGQGGNTEAFF
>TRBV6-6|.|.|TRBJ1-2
TGTGCCAGCAGCCCCAGGGATACGGGCTACACCTTC
CASSPRDTGYTF
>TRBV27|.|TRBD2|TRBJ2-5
TGTGCCAGCGGACTAGGGAGGGAGACCCAGTACTTC
CASGLGRETQYF
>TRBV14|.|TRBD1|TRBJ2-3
TGTGCCAGCAGCCAACACCGGGACAGGGACACAGATACGCAGTATTTT
CASSQHRDRDTDTQYF
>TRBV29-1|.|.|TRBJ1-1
TGCAGCGTTGGAAGTGCGGGGGGCATTGGGAACACTGAAGCTTTCTTT
CSVGSAGGIGNTEAFF
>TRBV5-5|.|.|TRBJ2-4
TGTGCCAGCAGCTGGGAGATAGCCAAAAACATTCAGTACTTC
CASSWEIAKNIQYF
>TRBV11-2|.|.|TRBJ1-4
TGTGCCAGCAGCAGATTAGTCAGAGGGGGTGAAAAACTGTTTTTT
CASSRLVRGGEKLFF
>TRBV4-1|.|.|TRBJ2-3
TGCGCCAGCAGCCAAAGGGAGGGGGTTCCAGATACGCAGTATTTT
CASSQREGVPDTQYF
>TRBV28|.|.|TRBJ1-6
TGTGCCAGCGACAGACGCTCCTATAATTCACCCCTCCACTTT
CASDRRSYNSPLHF
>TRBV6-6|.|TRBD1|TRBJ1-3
TGTGCCGGATCAGTGGGACAGGGCTCTGGAAACACCATATATTTT
CAGSVGQGSGNTIYF
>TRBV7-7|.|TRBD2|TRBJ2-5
TGTGCCAGCAGCTACGGACTAGCGGGAGAAGAGACCCAGTACTTC
CASSYGLAGEETQYF
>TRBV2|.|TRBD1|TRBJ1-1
TGTGCCAGCAGTGTCGGGACAGGGGTGGGTGGTACTGAAGCTTTCTTT
CASSVGTGVGGTEAFF
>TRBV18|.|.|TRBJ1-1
TGTGCCAGCTCACCAATAAAGGGGGTGGTTGGCACTGAAGCTTTCTTT
CASSPIKGVVGTEAFF
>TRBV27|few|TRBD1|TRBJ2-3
TGTGCCAGCGGACAGGGTGACCTCTTGGGGCAGTATTTT
CASGQGDLLGQYF
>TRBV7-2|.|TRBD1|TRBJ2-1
TGTGCCAGCAGCTTAGCCGTTGTGGGGGACAGGGGTGGTGAGCAGTTCTTC
CASSLAVVGDRGGEQFF
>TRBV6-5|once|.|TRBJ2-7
TGTGCCAGCAGTTACCCCTCGGCTAGGAGGCAGTACTTC
CASSYPSARRQYF
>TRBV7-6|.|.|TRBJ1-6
TGTGCCAGCACCTCGAGCTCCTATAATTCACCCCTCCACTTT
CASTSSSYNSPLHF
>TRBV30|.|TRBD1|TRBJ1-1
TGTGCCTGGCGGGACAGGGGAGAGGGAGCTTTCTTT
CAWRDRGEGAFF
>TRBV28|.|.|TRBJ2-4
TGTGCCAGCAGCCGGCGGGGTTTAGCCAAAAACATTCAGTACTTC
CASSRRGLAKNIQYF
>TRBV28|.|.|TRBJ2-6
TGTGCCAGCAGTTTGGCGGGACGACTCTCTGGGGCCAACGTCCTGACTTTC
CASSLAGRLSGANVLTF
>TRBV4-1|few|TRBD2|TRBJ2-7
TGCGCCAGCAGCCAAGAAGTCCTAGCGGGGGTCTACGAGCAGTACTTC
CASSQEVLAGVYEQYF